This T cell receptor beta chain was captured in a study of shared clonotypes between healthy human individuals. The naive CD8 population came from CD45RO-negative cells selected for CCR7, without terminally differentiated effector memory CD45RA+ cells. Germline CDR1 is SNHLY and CDR2 is FYNNEI. The CDR3 sequence is 15 residues long. The ends lost 1 base at V and 4 bases at J; junction bases unmatched: 5. The count of this clone is one. Method: immunoSEQ multiplex PCR; TCRdb's copy keeps in-frame clones and lacks some. This sample has around 2.1 million clones, with roughly 91% found just once. This chain joins TRBV2 and TRBJ2-5; 8 nucleotides align to TRBD2. The TCR originated in a man younger than 35 in good health. Some clones in this sample may be carry-over from other donors' samples. Sequencing input: naive CD8+ T cells from PBMCs. The CDR3 nucleotides read TGTGCCAGCAGTGAAGGGGCGGGAGGTCGAGAGACCCAGTACTTC. Translating it yields CASSEGAGGRETQYF.